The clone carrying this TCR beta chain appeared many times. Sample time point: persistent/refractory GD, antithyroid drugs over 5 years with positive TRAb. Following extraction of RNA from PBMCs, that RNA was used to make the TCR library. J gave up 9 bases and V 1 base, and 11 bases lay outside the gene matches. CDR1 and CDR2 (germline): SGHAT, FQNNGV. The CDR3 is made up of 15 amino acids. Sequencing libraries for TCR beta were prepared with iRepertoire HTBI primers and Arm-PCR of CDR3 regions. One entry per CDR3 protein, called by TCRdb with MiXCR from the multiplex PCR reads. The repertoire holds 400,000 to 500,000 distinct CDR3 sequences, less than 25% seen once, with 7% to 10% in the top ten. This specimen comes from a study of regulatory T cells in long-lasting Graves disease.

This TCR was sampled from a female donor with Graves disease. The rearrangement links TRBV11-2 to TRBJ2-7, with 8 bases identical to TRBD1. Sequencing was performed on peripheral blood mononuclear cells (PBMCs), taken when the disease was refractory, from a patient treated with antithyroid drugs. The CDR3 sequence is CASSLGRDRYSVQYF. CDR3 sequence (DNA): TGTGCCAGCAGCTTAGGGAGGGACAGGTACAGTGTGCAGTACTTC.